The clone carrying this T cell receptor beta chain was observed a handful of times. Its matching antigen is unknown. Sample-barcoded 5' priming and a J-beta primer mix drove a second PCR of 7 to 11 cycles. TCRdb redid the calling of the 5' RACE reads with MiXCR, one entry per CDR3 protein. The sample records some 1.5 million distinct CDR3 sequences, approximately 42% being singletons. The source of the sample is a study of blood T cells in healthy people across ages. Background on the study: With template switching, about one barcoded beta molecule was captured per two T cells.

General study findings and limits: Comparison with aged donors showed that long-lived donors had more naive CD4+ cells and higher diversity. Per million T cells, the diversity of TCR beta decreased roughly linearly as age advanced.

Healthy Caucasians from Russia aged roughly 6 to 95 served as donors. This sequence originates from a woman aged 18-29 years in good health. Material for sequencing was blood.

This CDR3 is CASTFSRGVNTEAFF. CDR3 sequence (DNA): TGTGCCAGTACATTCTCTCGGGGTGTAAACACTGAAGCTTTCTTT. The V and J genes are TRBV12-3 or TRBV12-4 and TRBJ1-1; unclear D gene. This CDR3 region has 15 residues. V gave up 9 bases and J gave up 2 bases, with 19 bases separating them.